These T cell receptor beta chains were read from a single sample in a study of cytomegalovirus exposure and HLA in healthy donors. Sequencing was performed with immunoSEQ multiplex PCR; in TCRdb, only in-frame clones are kept and a portion is missing. The sample contains some 86,000 clones, over 85% of which appear only once. The sequencing input was PBMCs. The receptors shown here come from a woman aged 25-40 years in good health and CMV-seronegative. Each CDR3 is given with its conserved first and last residue. The order of the fields is V gene, CDR3 protein.

TRBV30 CAWSVRTGVRSEQFF
TRBV15 CATSRDLPGTEAFF
TRBV7-2 CASSLGPGAGGNQPQHF
TRBV20-1 CSAHTFNEQFF
TRBV19 CASSIGGDRDNSPLHF
TRBV6-1 CVSSEVGLADTQYF
TRBV7-2 CASSPGTGGKAGELFF
TRBV19 CASRTPTGKSQPQHF
TRBV9 CASSAGQGGLYEQYF
TRBV19 CASSMTVNTEAFF
TRBV5-8 CASSLSRGQIQETQYF
TRBV29-1 CSVPLTGGGDGYTF
TRBV28 CASSLGRVGPNEQFF
TRBV7-8 CASSLIGGGVRPQHF
TRBV7-3 CASSLFAGGWETQYF
TRBV28 CASSSQPGQEPTREQFF
TRBV7-9 CASSHRKQGLFYNEQFF
TRBV9 CASSSRQGYNYGYTF
TRBV5-4 CASSLGDSSGNTIYF
TRBV27 CASSFLGLAAEF
TRBV2 CASSVGRSSGANVLTF
TRBV9 CASSAEQGPGTQYF
TRBV11-2 CASSQRLAEYNEQFF
TRBV30 CAWSDPGLAVSYNEQFF
TRBV30 CAWSTHRGTGREKLFF
TRBV9 CASSVDLNYGYTF
TRBV28 CASSPGTVPTYGYTF
TRBV6-1 CASSESGTGGYGYTF
TRBV29-1 CSAGDSGNTIYF
TRBV18 CASSPIRAGARQETQYF
TRBV6-6 CASSPGTGLIDTEAFF
TRBV2 CASSLAEFYEQYF
TRBV15 CATSRPQLLTNEQFF
TRBV9 CASSVGASGYNSPLHF
TRBV5-1 CASSWAGATGELFF
TRBV2 CASREGLMNTEAFF
TRBV5-4 CASSPDRGAGAEAFF
TRBV7-4 CASSLGGSGNTIYF
TRBV6-1 CASSEQTGYEQYF
TRBV5-6 CASSLAGFSADTQYF
TRBV6-5 CASRPQGAGNTIYF
TRBV27 CASSLSGTRGAGELFF
TRBV19 CASSSEGTGVYIEQFF
TRBV6-5 CASSYTGQDNSPLHF
TRBV10-3 CATGRRGGSYEQYF